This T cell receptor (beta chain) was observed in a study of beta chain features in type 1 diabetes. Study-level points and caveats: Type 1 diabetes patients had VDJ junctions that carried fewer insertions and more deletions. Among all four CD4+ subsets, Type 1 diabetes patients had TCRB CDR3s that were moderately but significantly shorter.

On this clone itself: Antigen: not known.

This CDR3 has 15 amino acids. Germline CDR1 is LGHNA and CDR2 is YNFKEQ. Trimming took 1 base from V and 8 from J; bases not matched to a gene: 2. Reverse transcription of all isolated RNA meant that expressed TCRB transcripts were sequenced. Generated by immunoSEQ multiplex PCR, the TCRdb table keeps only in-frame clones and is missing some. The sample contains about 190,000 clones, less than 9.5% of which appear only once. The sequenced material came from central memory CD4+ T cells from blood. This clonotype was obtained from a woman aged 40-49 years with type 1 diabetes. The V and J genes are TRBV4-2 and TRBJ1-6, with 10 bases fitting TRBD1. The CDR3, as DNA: TGTGCCAGCAGCCAAGGGGACAGGGGAGATTCACCCCTCCACTTT. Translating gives CASSQGDRGDSPLHF.